This T cell receptor beta chain was recovered during a study of cytomegalovirus exposure and HLA in healthy donors. Study-wide results and caveats: Diagnosis of cytomegalovirus status made by the classifier reportedly showed high specificity and sensitivity.

In regard to this clone: Its antigen is currently unknown.

The CDR3 covers 12 residues. The V gene's germline CDR1 is SQVTM and CDR2 ANQGSEA. Unmatched junction bases numbered 6, after V lost 7 bases and J lost 3 bases. The data were produced by immunoSEQ multiplex PCR, yet TCRdb's version contains in-frame clones alone and is incomplete. The sample includes about 150,000 clones, roughly nine tenths seen only once; the top ten take around 3.4%. This receptor was taken from a woman aged 18-29 years in good health and CMV-seropositive. The chain joins TRBV29-1 to TRBJ2-7; 7 bases line up with TRBD2. Source material: PBMCs. Here the CDR3 DNA reads TGCAGCGCACAGTGGGGGGGCTACGAGCAGTACTTC. This codes for CSAQWGGYEQYF.